The rows below give T cell receptor beta chains drawn from one sample of a study of cytomegalovirus exposure and HLA in healthy donors. The assay was immunoSEQ multiplex PCR, and TCRdb's table has in-frame clones only and misses some. This table holds around 300,000 clones, 84% found once. Sequenced sample: PBMCs. The receptors here all came from a middle-aged woman in good health and CMV-seropositive. The CDR3 runs from the conserved cysteine through the conserved F or W. Each record gives: V gene, clone size, J gene, D gene, CDR3 DNA, CDR3 protein. The D gene is left open where the match is weak. Size is omitted from some rows. Given values are once, few, many or a class for expanded clones.

TRBV9	few	TRBJ2-1	.	TGTGCCAGCAGCGCCCCCGGGACTTCCTACAATGAGCAGTTCTTC	CASSAPGTSYNEQFF
TRBV20-1	.	TRBJ2-4	.	TGCAGTGCTAGGACGGGGGACATTCAGTACTTC	CSARTGDIQYF
TRBV6-5	.	TRBJ1-1	.	TGTGCCAGCAGTTATAGCGGGGGACGCAACACTGAAGCTTTCTTT	CASSYSGGRNTEAFF
TRBV7-2	.	TRBJ2-7	TRBD2	TGTGCCAGCAACAACCGACTAGCGGGGATATCTTGGCAGTACTTC	CASNNRLAGISWQYF
TRBV28	.	TRBJ1-4	TRBD1	TGTGCCAGCAGTCCCGCAGACAGGGATAATGAAAAACTGTTTTTT	CASSPADRDNEKLFF
TRBV27	.	TRBJ1-2	TRBD1	TGTGCCAGCAGTTCTACAGGGGGCTGGGGCTACACCTTC	CASSSTGGWGYTF
TRBV12-5	.	TRBJ1-2	.	TGTGCTAGTGGATCAGGGTATAGGTATGGCTACACCTTC	CASGSGYRYGYTF
TRBV23-1	.	TRBJ2-7	.	TGCGCCAGCAGTCAATCCGAGAGACCTAGGGGGCGAGCGGGAGTAAGCTCCTACGAGCAGTACTTC	CASSQSERPRGRAGVSSYEQYF
TRBV7-2	.	TRBJ2-1	TRBD2	TGTGCCAGCAGCCGAGGGCTAGCGGCCAATGAGCAGTTCTTC	CASSRGLAANEQFF
TRBV7-2	few	TRBJ2-1	TRBD2	TGTGCCAGCAGCTCCAGGATTTCTAGCGGGAACTACAATGAGCAGTTCTTC	CASSSRISSGNYNEQFF
TRBV20-1	.	TRBJ2-5	TRBD1	TGCAGTGCCAGGGGGGAGACCCAGTACTTC	CSARGETQYF